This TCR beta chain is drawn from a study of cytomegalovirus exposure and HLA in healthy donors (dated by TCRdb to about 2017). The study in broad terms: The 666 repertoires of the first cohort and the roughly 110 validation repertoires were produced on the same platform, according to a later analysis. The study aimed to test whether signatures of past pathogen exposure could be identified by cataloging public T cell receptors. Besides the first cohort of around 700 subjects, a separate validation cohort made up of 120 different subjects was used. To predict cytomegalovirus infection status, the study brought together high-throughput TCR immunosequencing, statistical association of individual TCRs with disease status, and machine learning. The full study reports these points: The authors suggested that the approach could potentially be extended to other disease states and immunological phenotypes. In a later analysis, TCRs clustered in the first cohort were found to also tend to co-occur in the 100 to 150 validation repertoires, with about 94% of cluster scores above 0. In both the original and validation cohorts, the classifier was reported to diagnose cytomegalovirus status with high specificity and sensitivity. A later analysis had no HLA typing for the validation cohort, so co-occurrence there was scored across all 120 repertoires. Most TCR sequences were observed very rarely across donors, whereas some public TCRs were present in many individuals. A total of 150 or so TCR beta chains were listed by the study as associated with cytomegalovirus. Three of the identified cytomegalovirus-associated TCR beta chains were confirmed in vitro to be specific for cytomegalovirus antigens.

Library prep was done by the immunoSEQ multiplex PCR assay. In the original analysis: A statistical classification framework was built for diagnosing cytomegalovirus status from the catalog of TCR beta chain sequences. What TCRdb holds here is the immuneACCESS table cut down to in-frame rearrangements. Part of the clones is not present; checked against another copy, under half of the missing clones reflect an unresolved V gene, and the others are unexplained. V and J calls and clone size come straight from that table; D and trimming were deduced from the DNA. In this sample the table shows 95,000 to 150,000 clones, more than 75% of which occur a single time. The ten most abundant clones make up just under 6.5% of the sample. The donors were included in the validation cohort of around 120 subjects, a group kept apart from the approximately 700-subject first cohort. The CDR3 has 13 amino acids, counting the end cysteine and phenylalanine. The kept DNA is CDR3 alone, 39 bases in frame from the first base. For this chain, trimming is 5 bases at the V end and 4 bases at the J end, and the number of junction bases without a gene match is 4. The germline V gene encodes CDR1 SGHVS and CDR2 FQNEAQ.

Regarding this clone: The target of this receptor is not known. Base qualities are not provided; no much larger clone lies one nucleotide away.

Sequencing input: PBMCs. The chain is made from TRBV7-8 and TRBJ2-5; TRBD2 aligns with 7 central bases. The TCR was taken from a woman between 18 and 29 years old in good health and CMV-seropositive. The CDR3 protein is CASSPGGRETQYF. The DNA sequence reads TGTGCCAGCAGCCCAGGCGGGAGAGAGACCCAGTACTTC.